A selection of T cell receptor beta chains follows, all from one sample in a study of lymphopenia after photon versus proton radiotherapy. Sequenced by immunoSEQ multiplex PCR; TCRdb stores in-frame clones only, minus some. The table lists 55,000 to 75,000 clones, approximately 91% of them singletons. Sample: peripheral blood, taken from a patient treated with photon-based radiotherapy. The receptor source for this set is a woman in her seventies with pancreatic cancer. The CDR3 runs from the conserved cysteine through the conserved F or W. The D gene is left open where the match is weak. Where a row states a size, it is once, few, many or the class of an expanded clone; other rows omit it.

J gene	V gene	D gene	clone size	CDR3 DNA	CDR3 protein
TRBJ2-2	TRBV5-6	.	.	TGTGCCAGCAGCTTGGTCAGTGTGGAGCTGTTTTTT	CASSLVSVELFF
TRBJ2-5	TRBV4-1	.	.	TGCGCCAGCAGCCCCAGGTCCGACGCAATGGGCTCGAGGCAAGAGACCCAGTACTTC	CASSPRSDAMGSRQETQYF
TRBJ2-3	TRBV2	TRBD1	.	TGTGCCAGCAGTGAACGAGGGACAGGGATGGCAGATACGCAGTATTTT	CASSERGTGMADTQYF
TRBJ2-3	TRBV7-3	.	.	TGTGCCAGCAGCTTAGGGGTAGCGGCAGATACGCAGTATTTT	CASSLGVAADTQYF
TRBJ2-1	TRBV28	.	.	TGTGCCAGCTGGCAGGTCCCTGGGCATGAGCAGTTCTTC	CASWQVPGHEQFF
TRBJ1-5	TRBV30	.	.	TGTGCCTGGAGTGGGGGATATAGTCAGCCCCAGCATTTT	CAWSGGYSQPQHF
TRBJ2-2	TRBV4-3	.	.	TGCGCCAGCAGCCAAGATTGGGTCGGGGGGAACACCGGGGAGCTGTTTTTT	CASSQDWVGGNTGELFF
TRBJ2-2	TRBV4-3	TRBD2	.	TGCGCCAGCAGCCAAGATCCCCCCACTAGCGGGAAAGCGAACACCGGGGAGCTGTTTTTT	CASSQDPPTSGKANTGELFF
TRBJ1-2	TRBV5-5	.	.	TGTGCCAGCAGCTTGGGCAGTTCCGGGGGCATTAACTATGGCTACACCTTC	CASSLGSSGGINYGYTF
TRBJ1-2	TRBV28	.	few	TGTGCCAGCAGTTCAGGGGTAGTCGGCTACACCTTC	CASSSGVVGYTF
TRBJ2-1	TRBV7-3	TRBD2	.	TGTGCCAGCAGCTTAAATGGCGGGAGGCGGGGTGAGCAGTTCTTC	CASSLNGGRRGEQFF
TRBJ1-1	TRBV11-1	.	.	TGTGCCAGCAGCGGACCCTTGAATTCCGAAGCTTTCTTT	CASSGPLNSEAFF
TRBJ2-5	TRBV7-2	.	.	TGTGCCAGCAGCTTATCCGGGACAAAGCAAGAGACCCAGTACTTC	CASSLSGTKQETQYF
TRBJ2-2	TRBV5-1	TRBD2	once	TGCGCCAGCAGCCGATTTCAGGGAGGGACGAACACCGGGGAGCTGTTTTTT	CASSRFQGGTNTGELFF
TRBJ2-1	TRBV4-1	TRBD2	.	TGCGCCAGCAGCCAAACTGGGACTAGCGGGGGGGCCATTTGGTTTAATGAGCGGTTCTTC	CASSQTGTSGGAIWFNERFF
TRBJ2-1	TRBV7-2	TRBD1	.	TGTGCCAGCGGCCACAGGGGTAACTACAATGAGCAGTTCTTC	CASGHRGNYNEQFF
TRBJ2-2	TRBV19	.	.	TGTGCCAGTAGTAATGGGCCGTACACCGGGGAGCTGTTTTTT	CASSNGPYTGELFF
TRBJ2-7	TRBV18	TRBD2	.	TGTGCCAGCTCACCCGTGACTAGCGGGGGCCCCTACGAGCAGTACTTC	CASSPVTSGGPYEQYF
TRBJ1-1	TRBV11-1	.	.	TGTGCCAGCAGCCCTAACGGGACACCCAACACTGAAGCTTTCTTT	CASSPNGTPNTEAFF
TRBJ2-2	TRBV5-8	TRBD1	once	TGTGCCAGCAGCTTGGCCGGGCAGGGGGCCAGCGGGGAGCTGTTTTTT	CASSLAGQGASGELFF
TRBJ2-1	TRBV9	.	once	TGTGCCAGCAGCGTAGCGGGGGGCGCGGGTTCGAATGAGCAGTTCTTC	CASSVAGGAGSNEQFF
TRBJ2-1	TRBV29-1	.	.	TGCAGCGTTGAAGACCCAGGCCTCTCCTACAATGAGCAGTTCTTC	CSVEDPGLSYNEQFF
TRBJ2-7	TRBV6-1	TRBD2	.	TGTGCCAGCAGTGAAATAGGGACTAGCGGGACCGAGCAGTACTTC	CASSEIGTSGTEQYF
TRBJ2-2	TRBV30	.	.	TGTGCCTGGAGCAGGGGCCTCACCGGGGAGCTGTTTTTT	CAWSRGLTGELFF
TRBJ2-1	TRBV5-6	.	once	TGTGCCAGCAGCTTGCCCAGCACAGGCAATGAGCAGTTCTTC	CASSLPSTGNEQFF
TRBJ2-5	TRBV5-1	.	.	TGCGCCAGCAGCTTGGTAGGAGCACAAGAGACCCAGTACTTC	CASSLVGAQETQYF
TRBJ2-4	TRBV5-8	.	.	TGTGCCAGCAGCACTACTAGGGGAAACATTCAGTACTTC	CASSTTRGNIQYF
TRBJ1-2	TRBV5-1	.	.	TGCGCCAGCAGCACTACTCGAGGCGGCCCATATGGCTACACCTTC	CASSTTRGGPYGYTF
TRBJ2-2	TRBV6-6	TRBD2	.	TGTGCCAGCAGGGGGGGGGTGAGCACCGGGGAGCTGTTTTTT	CASRGGVSTGELFF
TRBJ2-7	TRBV18	TRBD2	.	TGTGCCAGCTCATTAGCGGGAGGTACCTACGAGCAGTACTTC	CASSLAGGTYEQYF
TRBJ2-7	TRBV29-1	.	few	TGCAGCGTCAAAGAGGGAGCAGGGAGAACATTCTTC	CSVKEGAGRTFF
TRBJ1-1	TRBV29-1	TRBD1	.	TGCAGCGTGGATAAGAGGACAGGTCCTCAAGGTAGGGACACTGAAGCTTTCTTT	CSVDKRTGPQGRDTEAFF
TRBJ2-7	TRBV15	.	few	TGTGCCACCAGCGCTCTCCCCCTAGCGTCGTCCTACGAGCAGTACTTC	CATSALPLASSYEQYF
TRBJ2-1	TRBV19	.	.	TGTGCCAGTAGTGGGGTCGGGCCCCCCAATGAGCAGTTCTTC	CASSGVGPPNEQFF
TRBJ2-7	TRBV27	TRBD1	.	TGTGCCAGCAGTACCTACCGGGACAGCTACGAGCAGTACTTC	CASSTYRDSYEQYF
TRBJ1-4	TRBV7-6	TRBD1	.	TGTGCCAGCAGCTTGGAGGGACAGGGGGCGACCACAACTAATGAAAAACTGTTTTTT	CASSLEGQGATTTNEKLFF
TRBJ2-7	TRBV5-4	TRBD1	.	TGTGCCAGCAGCCTTCCCCTCCCGGGACAGGGGGCGCAGGACTTC	CASSLPLPGQGAQDF
TRBJ2-7	TRBV9	TRBD1	.	TGTGCCAGCAGCCGACAGGGGCCTTGGGACGAGCAGTACTTC	CASSRQGPWDEQYF
TRBJ2-2	TRBV6-6	.	.	TGTGCCAGCAGTTCCCTCAGAGACACCGGGGAGCTGTTTTTT	CASSSLRDTGELFF
TRBJ2-7	TRBV30	TRBD2	once	TGTGCCTGGAGCGGGGAGGGACCCTACGAGCAGTACTTC	CAWSGEGPYEQYF